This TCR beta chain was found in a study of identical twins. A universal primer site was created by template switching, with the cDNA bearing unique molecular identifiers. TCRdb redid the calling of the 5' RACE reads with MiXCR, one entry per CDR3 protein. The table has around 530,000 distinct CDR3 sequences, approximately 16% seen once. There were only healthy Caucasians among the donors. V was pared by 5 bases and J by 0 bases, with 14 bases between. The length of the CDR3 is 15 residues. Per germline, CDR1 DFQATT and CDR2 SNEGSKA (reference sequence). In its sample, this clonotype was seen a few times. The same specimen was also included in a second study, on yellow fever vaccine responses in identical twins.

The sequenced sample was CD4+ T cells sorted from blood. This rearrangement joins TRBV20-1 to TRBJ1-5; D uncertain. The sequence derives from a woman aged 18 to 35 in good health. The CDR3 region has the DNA TGCAGTGCTCAGCGGGCGGTCTATAGCAATCAGCCCCAGCATTTT. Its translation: CSAQRAVYSNQPQHF.